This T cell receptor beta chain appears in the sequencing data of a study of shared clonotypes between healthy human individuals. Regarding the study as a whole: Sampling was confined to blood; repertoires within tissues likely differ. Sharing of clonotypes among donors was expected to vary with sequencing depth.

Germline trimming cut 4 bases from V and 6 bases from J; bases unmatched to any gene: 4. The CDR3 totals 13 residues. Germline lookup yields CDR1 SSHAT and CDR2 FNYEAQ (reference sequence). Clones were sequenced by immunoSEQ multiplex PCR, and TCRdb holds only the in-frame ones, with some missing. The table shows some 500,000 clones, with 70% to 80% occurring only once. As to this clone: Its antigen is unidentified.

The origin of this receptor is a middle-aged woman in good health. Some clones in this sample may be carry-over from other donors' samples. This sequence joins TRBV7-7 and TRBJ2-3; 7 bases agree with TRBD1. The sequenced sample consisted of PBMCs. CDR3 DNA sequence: TGTGCCAGCAGCTCGACAGGGTTGGATACGCAGTATTTT. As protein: CASSSTGLDTQYF.